The subject of this entry is one T cell receptor (beta chain). Its specific antigen is unknown. No per-base quality is available; no much larger clone lies one base away. CDR1 and CDR2 (LGHDT, YNNKEL) derive from the germline V gene (reference sequence). Deletion took 0 bases off V and 2 bases off J, with a span of 9 bases between the germline ends. The CDR3 numbers 15 residues from cysteine through phenylalanine. Of all the DNA, just the CDR3 is kept, 45 bases in frame from base 1. The data originate from a study of blood T cell repertoires in COVID-19 (dated by TCRdb to 2020 to 2022). Concerning the study at large: The collaborator samples originated in the United States, Italy and Spain and spanned the acute and convalescent phases of COVID-19. The material from the prospective study consisted of cDNA or gDNA derived from T cells, B-cell-depleted T cells, or PBMCs. The dataset comprised deeply sampled blood TCRbeta repertoires from subjects exposed to, actively infected with, or recovered from COVID-19. The repertoires were made available in a free public database intended to serve as a resource for research on the immune response to SARS-CoV-2. The samples were drawn from the first 160 participants of the ongoing ImmuneRACE study and from 950 to 1,500 subjects provided by 6 global collaborators. The sample metadata nearly always contained a de-identified subject ID, COVID-19 status, age in years and sex. Where available, HLA class I and class II types were taken from metadata supplied by the sample provider and were not determined by assay-based typing.

Participants in the prospective study were aged about 18 to 95 years, lived in 20 to 30 United States geographic areas, and enrolled through a virtual design. In the prospective study, cohorts were assigned on the basis of participant-reported clinical history obtained from a screening survey and a study questionnaire. Recovered participants in ImmuneRACE Cohort 3 were defined as having two consecutive negative NP/OP PCR tests, clearance from a healthcare professional, or resolution of symptoms. In the prospective study, whole blood, serum and a nasopharyngeal or oropharyngeal swab were collected from each participant by mobile phlebotomists. Additional blood draws and questionnaires over a 2-month period could optionally be provided by prospective study participants. Blood samples from the prospective study were shipped frozen or at room temperature prior to DNA extraction. TCRbeta CDR3 regions were amplified from genomic DNA by means of the immunoSEQ Assay, a bias-controlled multiplex PCR. The paper's data handling went like this. The number of nucleated cells in each sample was estimated from the amplification of reference gene primers within the assay. To quantify the absolute abundance of each unique TCRbeta CDR3 rearrangement, sequence reads were collapsed and filtered. For each sample, productive Simpson clonality was calculated as the square root of Simpson's diversity index over productive rearrangements. TCRdb took over this immuneACCESS table, retaining in-frame rearrangements with V and J assigned. Such tables are incomplete; in checked studies, under half of the missing clones stem from an unresolved V gene, and the remainder is unexplained. Clone size and the V and J calls come from that table; the DNA yielded D and trimming. Present in this sample are roughly 150,000 clones, about 80% of which were seen just once. Approximately 6% of the sample belongs to the ten largest clones.

The research as a whole found: The quantity of clinical and demographic metadata differed by source and by participant and was supplied without curation.

The rearranged chain carries TRBV3-1 (or the pseudogene TRBV3-2) and TRBJ2-3; the D gene is perhaps TRBD2, on 5 matching bases. The origin of this receptor is a woman aged 50 to 60 who had recovered from COVID-19. Specimen: PBMCs or T cells enriched from blood (not recorded which). CDR3 reads: CASSQDPGFTDTQYF. The DNA sequence follows: TGTGCCAGCAGCCAAGATCCGGGGTTCACAGATACGCAGTATTTT.